The 15 T cell receptor beta chains listed next were all sequenced from one sample in a study of T cell responses to AZD1222 COVID-19 vaccine. Clones were read by immunoSEQ multiplex PCR, and TCRdb kept only the in-frame ones, dropping some. In the table there are 150,000 to 200,000 clones, 85% to 95% of which are singletons. Sequenced here: peripheral blood, sampled on day 0 of AZD1222 vaccination. The receptors shown here come from an adult in good health.

This chain links TRBV18 with TRBJ2-3; 13 bases agree with TRBD2. The germline gives CDR1 KGHSH, CDR2 LQKENI. The CDR3 is made up of 17 amino acids. Trimming cost V 3 bases and J 0 bases; bases outside gene matches: 3. The CDR3 DNA reads as TGTGCCAGCTCACCGGGACTAGCGGGGACTAGCACAGATACGCAGTATTTT. Its translation is CASSPGLAGTSTDTQYF.

In its sample, this clone was seen once. The rearrangement links TRBV29-1 to TRBJ1-1; weak D call: TRBD1 (5 bases). Per the germline V gene, CDR1 is SQVTM and CDR2 is ANQGSEA. The CDR3 length is 13 residues. The germline V and J ends were trimmed by 6 bases and 5 bases, with 16 bases remaining between them. The CDR3 region is CSVVLGGGTEAFF. CDR3 coding DNA: TGCAGCGTCGTCCTGGGGGGAGGGACTGAAGCTTTCTTT.

The rearrangement joins TRBV10-3 to TRBJ1-3; D ambiguous. Trimming cost V 7 bases and J 9 bases, with 10 bases left between them. Looked up from germline, CDR1 is ENHRY and CDR2 is SYGVKD. This CDR3 has 11 residues. The chain's CDR3 is CAIMALGTIYF. CDR3 bases: TGTGCCATCATGGCGCTGGGCACCATATATTTT.

This clone has a single count. The chain couples TRBV11-2 to TRBJ1-1; no clear D gene. Germline values: CDR1 SGHAT, CDR2 FQNNGV. CDR3 length equals 14 residues. Trimming left V 5 bases short and J 2 bases short, with 12 bases between. The CDR3: CASSPILFNTEAFF. As DNA, the CDR3 is TGTGCCAGCAGCCCGATTTTATTTAACACTGAAGCTTTCTTT.

A single count supports this clone. V is TRBV7-2 and J is TRBJ1-5; no reliable D call. The CDR3 runs 14 residues. Germline V lookup: CDR1 SGHTA, CDR2 FQGNSA. V lost 0 bases and J lost 4, with 7 bases in between. CDR3 nucleotide sequence: TGTGCCAGCAGCTTAGCTTGGGAGAATCAGCCCCAGCATTTT. Amino acids: CASSLAWENQPQHF.

This chain uses TRBV23-1 with TRBJ2-5, with 7 bases fitting TRBD1. TRBV23-1 is an ORF; its function is uncertain. J was trimmed by 5 bases and V by 1 base; bases with no gene match: 7. This CDR3 has 15 residues. DNA for the CDR3: TGCGCCAGCAGTCAATGGGACAGTACGTCGGAGACCCAGTACTTC. Translated, it gives CASSQWDSTSETQYF.

The gene calls are TRBV10-1 and TRBJ1-5; D call uncertain. Germline lookup yields CDR1 WNHNN and CDR2 SYGVQD (reference sequence). This CDR3 has 19 amino acids. V dropped 3 bases and J dropped 0 bases, with 21 bases sitting between them. CDR3 loop: CASSDPGVRAAYSNQPQHF. The CDR3 nucleotides are TGCGCCAGCAGTGACCCTGGGGTTCGTGCGGCGTATAGCAATCAGCCCCAGCATTTT.

This rearrangement joins TRBV9 to TRBJ2-3; D may be TRBD1 or TRBD2 (5 bases each). Trimming removed 5 bases from V and 1 base from J, with 11 bases in between. Germline V CDR1 and CDR2: SGDLS, YYNGEE. The CDR3 is made up of 14 amino acids. The CDR3 region has the DNA TGTGCCAGCAGTCTAGTGGGGGGCACAGATACGCAGTATTTT. Its translation is CASSLVGGTDTQYF.

The genes are TRBV4-1 and TRBJ1-2; TRBD1 is a possible D gene (6 bases). In germline, CDR1 is MGHRA, CDR2 YSYEKL. The germline V and J ends were trimmed by 2 bases and 8 bases, with 18 bases remaining between them. This CDR3 region has 15 residues. CDR3 DNA: TGCGCCAGCAGCCAAAGAGGGGGGACGGTTTGGGGCTACACCTTC. Encoded protein: CASSQRGGTVWGYTF.

The V and J genes are TRBV29-1 and TRBJ2-2; 8 nucleotides line up with TRBD2. Germline lookup yields CDR1 SQVTM and CDR2 ANQGSEA. The CDR3 totals 14 residues. Trimming cost V 7 bases and J 0 bases; bases outside gene matches: 4. The CDR3 region has the DNA TGCAGCGCCGGGAGGGACACGAACACCGGGGAGCTGTTTTTT. Protein: CSAGRDTNTGELFF.

The chain couples TRBV15 to TRBJ1-6; 7 bases match TRBD1. Unmatched junction bases numbered 11, after V lost 9 bases and J lost 9 bases. CDR1 is LNHNV and CDR2 is YYDKDF in the germline V gene (reference sequence). The CDR3 has 14 amino acids. The CDR3 spells CATNYAGGISPLHF. CDR3 bases: TGTGCCACTAACTACGCAGGGGGGATTTCACCCCTCCACTTT.

The chain employs TRBV6-4 and TRBJ1-1; 12 bases are a match to TRBD1. Germline V gives CDR1 MRHNA, CDR2 SNTAGT. The CDR3 spans 17 residues. V shed 6 bases, J shed 3 bases, and the junction held 11 bases outside the gene matches. CDR3 bases: TGTGCCAGCAGGGTTCCGGGACAGGGGGCTCGAGACACTGAAGCTTTCTTT. Its protein product is CASRVPGQGARDTEAFF.

In DNA, the CDR3 is TGCGCCAGCAGCTTGCTCGGGACAGGAACCACTGAAGCTTTCTTT. Translation gives CASSLLGTGTTEAFF. The chain links TRBV5-1 to TRBJ1-1; 8 bases are shared with TRBD1. Trimming removed 1 base from V and 4 bases from J; junction bases left unmatched: 6. Per the germline V gene, CDR1 is SGHRS and CDR2 is YFSETQ. CDR3 size: 15 residues.

This rearrangement joins TRBV28 to TRBJ1-2; TRBD1 might be the D (5 bases). Germline loops: CDR1 MDHEN, CDR2 SYDVKM. Trimming took 10 bases from V and 0 from J, leaving 21 bases between them. This CDR3 has 16 residues. The CDR3 nucleotides read TGTGCCACACCAAGTTCCAGGACACCGTCTAACTATGGCTACACCTTC. Translation gives CATPSSRTPSNYGYTF.

A few counts support this clone. The chain is built from TRBV6-5 and TRBJ2-7, with D uncertain. This CDR3 contains 15 residues. Trimming took off 5 bases at V and 3 bases at J, with 17 bases between the two ends. Germline lookup yields CDR1 MNHEY and CDR2 SVGAGI. The CDR3 loop reads CASSTAETERYEQYF. DNA of the CDR3: TGTGCCAGCAGTACCGCGGAGACCGAACGCTACGAGCAGTACTTC.